Listed here are 14 T cell receptor beta chains from one sample, sequenced in a study of PD-1 blockade in classical Hodgkin lymphoma. Patients all relapsed after autologous stem cell transplantation, and there was variation in brentuximab vedotin exposure. Method: immunoSEQ multiplex PCR; TCRdb's copy keeps in-frame clones and lacks some. Counted here are some 100,000 clones, 75% to 90% occurring once; the ten biggest clones make up about 6.4%. Material: peripheral blood mononuclear cells (PBMCs), obtained before the second cycle of nivolumab. These receptors were collected from a human donor with classical Hodgkin lymphoma.

This clone was observed a handful of times. The chain joins TRBV19 to TRBJ2-1; 8 nucleotides line up with TRBD1. The germline CDR1 and CDR2 sequences are LNHDA and SQIVND (reference sequence). The CDR3 totals 17 residues. The J segment lost 1 base and the V segment lost 5 bases, leaving 10 bases of the junction unmatched. The CDR3 DNA reads TGTGCCAGTAGTCACCACAGGGGGATAGGGTCCTACAATGAGCAGTTCTTC. Translated: CASSHHRGIGSYNEQFF.

The chain employs TRBV2 and TRBJ1-5; TRBD1 agrees at 7 bases. This CDR3 has 15 amino acids. From germline, CDR1 is SNHLY and CDR2 FYNNEI. V was clipped by 6 bases and J by 0 bases; unmatched bases: 5. CDR3 bases: TGTGCCAGCAGAGGACAGGAGTATAGCAATCAGCCCCAGCATTTT. Translation: CASRGQEYSNQPQHF. Supplemented by reference TRBV2 and TRBJ1-5, the full variable domain reads EPEVTQTPSHQVTQMGQEVILRCVPISNHLYFYWYRQILGQKVEFLVSFYNNEISEKSEIFDDQFSVERPDGSNFTLKIRSTKLEDSAMYFCASRGQEYSNQPQHFGDGTRLSIL.

The rearrangement joins TRBV12-5 to TRBJ2-7; TRBD1 aligns across 8 bases. The CDR3 is made up of 16 amino acids. The trim removed 1 base at V and 2 bases at J, leaving 7 bases unmatched. Germline values: CDR1 LGHNT, CDR2 FRNRAP. The CDR3 here is CASGLARTGNTYEQYF. CDR3 in DNA: TGTGCTAGTGGTTTGGCCCGGACAGGGAATACCTACGAGCAGTACTTC.

In its sample, this clone was seen once. The V and J genes are TRBV2 and TRBJ2-7; tentative D call: TRBD1 (6 bases). From germline, CDR1 is SNHLY and CDR2 FYNNEI. The V end lost 6 bases, the J end lost 4 bases, and 19 bases lay between the germline ends. This CDR3 is built from 15 residues. CDR3 coding DNA: TGTGCCAGCAGGTACAGGGTAACTCTGGGGTACGAGCAGTACTTC. It specifies CASRYRVTLGYEQYF.

The J gene is TRBJ2-7, the V gene TRBV19; D unclear. This CDR3 contains 10 residues. Germline V CDR1 and CDR2: LNHDA, SQIVND (reference sequence). Trimming took off 3 bases at V and 9 bases at J, with 6 bases between the two ends. Here the CDR3 reads CASSITTQYF. For the CDR3, the DNA is TGTGCCAGTAGTATTACTACGCAGTACTTC.

V usage is TRBV5-1 and J usage is TRBJ1-2; D is unclear. V was pared by 0 bases and J by 5 bases, with 8 bases between. The CDR3 loop spans 13 amino acids. Germline CDR1 and CDR2: SGHRS and YFSETQ. This CDR3 is CASSLETVYGYTF. The CDR3 bases are TGCGCCAGCAGCTTGGAGACGGTATATGGCTACACCTTC.

V usage is TRBV7-3 and J usage is TRBJ2-1; the match to TRBD1 covers 8 bases. The germline V gene has CDR1 SGHTA and CDR2 FQGTGA. Unmatched junction bases numbered 8, after V lost 4 bases and J lost 3 bases. CDR3 length: 16 amino acids. The CDR3 region has the DNA TGTGCCAGCAGCTCCTCCGGGACAGGCGGCTACAATGAGCAGTTCTTC. Amino acids: CASSSSGTGGYNEQFF.

The chain couples TRBV18 to TRBJ1-4; tentative D call: TRBD1 (6 bases). The CDR3 has 15 amino acids. Trimming left V 3 bases short and J 0 bases short, with 8 bases between. In germline, CDR1 is KGHSH, CDR2 LQKENI. CDR3 residues: CASSPRGTTNEKLFF. The DNA for the CDR3 is TGTGCCAGCTCACCGAGGGGGACAACTAATGAAAAACTGTTTTTT.

This clone was observed a single time. This sequence joins TRBV4-3 and TRBJ1-5; D is ambiguous. The CDR3 spans 15 residues. CDR1 and CDR2 (germline): LGHNA, YSLEER. V was pared by 7 bases and J by 4 bases, with 17 bases between. In DNA form, the CDR3 reads TGCGCCAGCATGATCTCCATTGGCGGAAATCAGCCCCAGCATTTT. Translating it yields CASMISIGGNQPQHF.

This clone has more than one count but fewer than ten. This chain connects TRBV7-6 to TRBJ1-6, with 9 bases that match TRBD1. CDR1 and CDR2 (germline): SGHVS, FNYEAQ. The CDR3 is 16 residues long. V lost 5 bases, J lost 10 bases, and 12 bases stayed unmatched. CDR3 DNA sequence: TGTGCCAGCAGCCAAAGGTGGACAGGGGCGAGGTCACCCCTCCACTTT. It encodes CASSQRWTGARSPLHF.

The gene calls are TRBV7-9 and TRBJ1-4; the D gene is possibly TRBD1 (6 bases). Germline V gives CDR1 SEHNR, CDR2 FQNEAQ (reference sequence). CDR3 size: 14 residues. Trimming removed 5 bases at V and 8 bases at J, with 15 bases between. CDR3 in DNA: TGTGCCAGCAGCCCGGGGGGGCGCGAAGAAAAACTGTTTTTT. Translated: CASSPGGREEKLFF.

V usage is TRBV27 and J usage is TRBJ2-3, with TRBD2 matching 12 bases. The CDR3 totals 15 residues. Germline values: CDR1 MNHEY, CDR2 SMNVEV (reference sequence). Unmatched junction bases numbered 7, after V lost 7 bases and J lost 5 bases. CDR3 coding DNA: TGTGCCAGCAAGGAGCTAGCGGGGGGGCGAGATACGCAGTATTTT. Encoded protein: CASKELAGGRDTQYF.

The chain has TRBV27 and TRBJ2-1; 8 bases fit TRBD1. CDR1 MNHEY and CDR2 SMNVEV come from the germline V gene (reference sequence). The CDR3 contains 15 residues. J lost 4 bases, V lost 5 bases, and 7 bases had no gene match. The CDR3 sequence is CASSVRGPLYNEQFF. The CDR3, as DNA: TGTGCCAGCAGTGTCAGGGGGCCTCTTTACAATGAGCAGTTCTTC.

This chain joins TRBV19 and TRBJ1-2; TRBD1 is a possible D gene (6 bases). In germline, CDR1 is LNHDA, CDR2 SQIVND (reference sequence). This CDR3 contains 13 residues. Trimming pared 5 bases from V and 4 bases from J, leaving 11 bases between. CDR3 protein: CASSDGGFYGYTF. The CDR3 region has the DNA TGTGCCAGTAGTGACGGGGGCTTCTATGGCTACACCTTC.